This T cell receptor (beta chain) was documented in a study of CD8 T cells in Susac syndrome. About the study: About 6 sequenced Susac syndrome patients had clinically active disease, while roughly 8 were in remission. Study-level points and caveats: The CD4+ T cell repertoires in Susac syndrome did not show any clonal expansion.

V lost 4 bases to trimming and J lost 6 bases, with 25 bases between them. Germline V CDR1 and CDR2: SGHRS, YFSETQ. The CDR3 is 17 residues long. As regards this clonotype: Its antigen is currently unknown.

An amount of RNA that ranged from roughly 0.45 to 1 ug was reverse transcribed with random hexamers. The method of amplification for TCR beta CDR3 was immunoSEQ multiplex PCR, covering 54 Vbeta and 13 Jbeta. One entry per CDR3 protein results from TCRdb running MiXCR on the immunoSEQ multiplex PCR reads. The sample records 200,000 to 250,000 distinct CDR3 sequences, roughly 93% being singletons. High-throughput TCR beta sequencing covered peripheral CD8+ and CD4+ T cells. The sample comprised CD4+ T cells from PBMCs. The genes are TRBV5-1 and TRBJ1-1; possible D gene TRBD1, 5 bases. The origin of this receptor is a human donor with Susac syndrome. In DNA, the CDR3 is TGCGCCAGCAGCACCTACCCGAGGGGACTGGGGATCCCTGAAGCTTTCTTT. Amino acid sequence: CASSTYPRGLGIPEAFF.